The next 16 T cell receptor beta chains were all read from a single sample in a study of response to subunit inactivated influenza vaccine. TCRdb passed the RT-PCR reads through MiXCR, listing each CDR3 protein once. The data hold over 800,000 distinct CDR3 sequences, with 21% observed a single time. The sequencing here drew on PBMCs from blood, taken around 5 days after vaccination. The receptors were gathered from a man in his forties or fifties who received an inactivated influenza vaccine.

The chain joins TRBV6-2 or TRBV6-3 to TRBJ2-7, with a tentative D call TRBD1 (5 bases). V was clipped by 10 bases and J by 0 bases, with 10 bases between them. Looked up from germline, CDR1 is MNHEY and CDR2 is SVGEGT. The CDR3 is 12 residues long. This CDR3 reads CATVDSSYEQYF. The CDR3 DNA follows: TGTGCCACCGTAGACAGCTCCTACGAGCAGTACTTC.

This sequence joins TRBV2 and TRBJ2-7; 10 positions agree with TRBD1. The J segment lost 6 bases and the V segment lost 5 bases, leaving 10 bases of the junction unmatched. The CDR3 has 15 residues. Germline assignment: CDR1 SNHLY and CDR2 FYNNEI. The CDR3 loop reads CASSPRTGGSSEQYF. For the CDR3, the DNA is TGTGCCAGCAGTCCTCGGACAGGGGGAAGCTCCGAGCAGTACTTC.

The chain recombines TRBV12-3 or TRBV12-4 with TRBJ2-2, with 9 positions matching TRBD1. The CDR3 is made up of 14 amino acids. V lost 5 bases to trimming and J lost 4 bases; unmatched junction nucleotides: 2. CDR3: CASSDRGITGELFF. CDR3 sequence (DNA): TGTGCCAGCAGTGACAGGGGGATCACCGGGGAGCTGTTTTTT.

The V call is TRBV7-9, the J call TRBJ2-3; 10 bases align to TRBD2. CDR1 SEHNR and CDR2 FQNEAQ come from the germline V gene (reference sequence). The V gene end was trimmed by 2 bases and the J gene end by 3 bases; junction bases not matched to a gene: 8. The CDR3 loop spans 17 amino acids. The CDR3 bases are TGTGCCAGCAGCTTAAGGAGGACTAGCGGTGGAACAGATACGCAGTATTTT. This gives the protein CASSLRRTSGGTDTQYF. Full variable domain (rest looked up from reference TRBV7-9 and TRBJ2-3): DTGVSQNPRHKITKRGQNVTFRCDPISEHNRLYWYRQTLGQGPEFLTYFQNEAQLEKSRLLSDRFSAERPKGSFSTLEIQRTEQGDSAMYLCASSLRRTSGGTDTQYFGPGTRLTVL.

The chain has TRBV7-2 and TRBJ2-7; the match to TRBD2 covers 12 bases. The V segment lost 1 base and the J segment 4 bases; nucleotides outside the gene matches: 5. The CDR3 spans 16 residues. Germline CDR1 SGHTA, CDR2 FQGNSA. CDR3 sequence (DNA): TGTGCCAGCAGCTTAGAGTGGACTAGCGGGAATTACGAGCAGTACTTC. This encodes CASSLEWTSGNYEQYF.

In this sample, this clonotype turned up a few times. The J gene is TRBJ2-7, the V gene TRBV7-8; D tentatively fits TRBD1 or TRBD2 (5 bases each). Between the trimmed V and J ends, which lost 4 bases and 2 bases, there was a span of 15 bases. CDR3 length: 15 amino acids. Germline V lookup: CDR1 SGHVS, CDR2 FQNEAQ. CDR3 sequence: CASSSPGPMAYEQYF. CDR3 coding DNA: TGTGCCAGCAGCTCCCCGGGACCGATGGCCTACGAGCAGTACTTC.

The rearrangement uses TRBV29-1 and TRBJ2-1; unclear D gene. V was cut by 5 bases and J by 0 bases, with 5 bases left in between. This CDR3 has 12 residues. Germline assignment: CDR1 SQVTM and CDR2 ANQGSEA. This chain's CDR3 is CSVSLSYNEQFF. The CDR3 DNA reads TGCAGCGTTTCTCTCTCCTACAATGAGCAGTTCTTC.

V gene TRBV3-1 combines with J gene TRBJ2-4; D tentatively reads TRBD1 or TRBD2 (5 bases each). CDR1 is LGHDT, CDR2 YNNKEL, per germline (reference sequence). This CDR3 has 16 amino acids. Deletions cut 1 base from V and 0 bases from J, with 10 bases between. CDR3 amino acids: CASSQGGTIAKNIQYF. The CDR3 bases are TGTGCCAGCAGCCAAGGAGGGACCATAGCCAAAAACATTCAGTACTTC.

In this sample, this clonotype turned up a few times. The chain recombines TRBV20-1 with TRBJ2-5, with D uncertain. V was trimmed by 4 bases and J by 5 bases, leaving 11 bases between them. This CDR3 spans 12 amino acids. Germline CDR1 is DFQATT and CDR2 is SNEGSKA (reference sequence). CDR3 sequence: CSANPWRETQYF. CDR3 in DNA: TGCAGTGCTAACCCTTGGCGGGAGACCCAGTACTTC.

This clonotype was found a few times. J is TRBJ2-7 and V is TRBV4-3; 14 bases fit TRBD2. The germline V gene has CDR1 LGHNA and CDR2 YSLEER. The CDR3 sequence is 18 residues long. V gave up 2 bases and J gave up 4 bases; unmatched junction bases: 10. The CDR3 loop is CASSQYAGTSGSWYEQYF. CDR3 DNA: TGCGCCAGCAGCCAATATGCCGGGACTAGCGGGAGTTGGTACGAGCAGTACTTC.

In this sample, this clonotype turned up a few times. This chain links TRBV4-2 with TRBJ2-2; 10 bases map to TRBD2. Germline lookup yields CDR1 LGHNA and CDR2 YNFKEQ. V trimming: 0 bases; J trimming: 0 bases; junction bases outside the gene matches: 4. The CDR3 has 18 amino acids. The CDR3 loop is CASSQDILAGANTGELFF. The CDR3 DNA reads as TGTGCCAGCAGCCAAGATATCCTAGCGGGGGCGAACACCGGGGAGCTGTTTTTT.

A few counts support this clonotype. The chain uses TRBV29-1 and TRBJ2-3; 9 bases line up with TRBD1. With 8 bases clipped from V and 8 bases from J, the junction kept 8 bases outside the gene matches. Looked up from germline, CDR1 is SQVTM and CDR2 is ANQGSEA. This CDR3 is 12 amino acids long. CDR3 in amino acids: CSIGTGLGTQYF. DNA for the CDR3: TGCAGCATCGGGACAGGGCTGGGTACGCAGTATTTT.

The rearrangement uses TRBV28 and TRBJ2-1; no definite D call. The length of the CDR3 is 15 residues. The V gene lost 6 bases and the J gene lost 0 bases, with 12 bases spanning the gap. The germline gives CDR1 MDHEN, CDR2 SYDVKM. CDR3 loop: CASRPTTTSYNEQFF. The CDR3 region has the DNA TGTGCCAGCAGACCGACAACTACCTCCTACAATGAGCAGTTCTTC.

Many counts were recorded for this clonotype. The rearrangement links TRBV5-1 to TRBJ2-1; 8 bases line up with TRBD2. V lost 2 bases and J lost 4; bases outside the gene matches: 8. The CDR3 is made up of 16 amino acids. CDR1 SGHRS and CDR2 YFSETQ come from the germline V gene. The CDR3 DNA sequence: TGCGCCAGCAGCTTTGCAGCGGGAGAGTGGTACAATGAGCAGTTCTTC. It yields the protein CASSFAAGEWYNEQFF.

The chain combines TRBV20-1 with TRBJ1-1; 8 nucleotides line up with TRBD1. This CDR3 has 12 residues. Germline values: CDR1 DFQATT, CDR2 SNEGSKA (reference sequence). With V trimmed by 5 bases and J by 11 bases, 10 bases remained unmatched. The CDR3 coding sequence is TGCAGTGCTCGGACAGGGAACACAGCGGCTTTCTTT. It encodes CSARTGNTAAFF.

The sample holds a few counts of this clonotype. V usage is TRBV7-9 and J usage is TRBJ2-7, with TRBD1 matching over 9 bases. V lost 6 bases, J lost 5 bases, and 11 bases stayed unmatched. CDR3 length: 15 amino acids. Germline V gene lookup returns CDR1 SEHNR and CDR2 FQNEAQ (reference sequence). The CDR3 DNA is TGTGCCAGCAGACAACCGGGACAGGGTAGCCACGAGCAGTACTTC. This translates into CASRQPGQGSHEQYF.